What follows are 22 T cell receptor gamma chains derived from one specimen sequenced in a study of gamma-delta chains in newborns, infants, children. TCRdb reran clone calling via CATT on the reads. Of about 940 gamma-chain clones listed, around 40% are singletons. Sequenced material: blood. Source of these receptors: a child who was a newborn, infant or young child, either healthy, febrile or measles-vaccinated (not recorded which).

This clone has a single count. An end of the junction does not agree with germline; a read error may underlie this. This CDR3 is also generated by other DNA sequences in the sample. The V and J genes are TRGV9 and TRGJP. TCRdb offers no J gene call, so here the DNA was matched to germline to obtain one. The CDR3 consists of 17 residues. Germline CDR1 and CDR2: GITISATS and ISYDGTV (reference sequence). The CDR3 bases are TGTGCCCTGTGGGAGGTGCAGGGAGAGTTGGGCAAAAAAATCAAGGTATTT. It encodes CALWEVQGELGKKIKVF.

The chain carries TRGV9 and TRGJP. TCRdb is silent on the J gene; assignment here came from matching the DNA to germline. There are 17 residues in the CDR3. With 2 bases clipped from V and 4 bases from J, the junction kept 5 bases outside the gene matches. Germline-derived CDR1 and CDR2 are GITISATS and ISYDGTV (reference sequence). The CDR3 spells CALWEDTQELGKKIKVF. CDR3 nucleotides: TGTGCCTTGTGGGAGGATACCCAAGAGTTGGGCAAAAAAATCAAGGTATTT.

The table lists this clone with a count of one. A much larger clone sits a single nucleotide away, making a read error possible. This CDR3 reads CATWNRKGSDWIKTF. CDR3 DNA: TGTGCCACCTGGAACAGAAAGGGTAGTGATTGGATCAAGACGTTT. This chain links TRGV3 with TRGJP2. The J gene, missing from TCRdb, was assigned here through DNA to germline matching. Germline CDR1 VTNTFY, CDR2 YDVSTARD (reference sequence). The CDR3 consists of 15 residues.

The CDR3 spells CALWEVGNYKKLF. In DNA, the CDR3 is TGTGCCTTGTGGGAGGTGGGGAATTATAAGAAACTCTTT. The chain couples TRGV9 to TRGJ1 or TRGJ2. The J gene is absent in TCRdb and was assigned here via DNA matching to germline. The CDR3 contains 13 residues. In germline, CDR1 is GITISATS, CDR2 ISYDGTV (reference sequence). With V trimmed by 0 bases and J by 5 bases, 4 bases remained unmatched.

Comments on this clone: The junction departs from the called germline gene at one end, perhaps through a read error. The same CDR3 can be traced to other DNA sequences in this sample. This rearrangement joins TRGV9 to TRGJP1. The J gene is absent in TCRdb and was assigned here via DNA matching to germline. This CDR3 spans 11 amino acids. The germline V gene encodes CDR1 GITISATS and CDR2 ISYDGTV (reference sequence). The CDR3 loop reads CALWEGWFKIF. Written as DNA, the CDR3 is TGCGCCTTGTGGGAGGGTTGGTTCAAGATATTT.

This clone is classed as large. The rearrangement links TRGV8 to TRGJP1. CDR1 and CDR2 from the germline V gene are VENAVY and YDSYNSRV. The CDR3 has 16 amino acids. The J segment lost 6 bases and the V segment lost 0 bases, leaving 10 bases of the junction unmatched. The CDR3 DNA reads TGTGCCACCTGGGATAGGCCGAGGAGGGCTGGTTGGTTCAAGATATTT. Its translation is CATWDRPRRAGWFKIF.

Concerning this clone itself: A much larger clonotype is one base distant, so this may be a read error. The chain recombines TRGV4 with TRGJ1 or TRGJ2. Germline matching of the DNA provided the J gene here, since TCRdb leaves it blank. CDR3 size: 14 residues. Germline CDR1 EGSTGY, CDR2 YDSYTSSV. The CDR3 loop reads CAIWDYQGYYKKLF. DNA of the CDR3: TGTGCCATCTGGGATTACCAGGGTTATTATAAGAAACTCTTT.

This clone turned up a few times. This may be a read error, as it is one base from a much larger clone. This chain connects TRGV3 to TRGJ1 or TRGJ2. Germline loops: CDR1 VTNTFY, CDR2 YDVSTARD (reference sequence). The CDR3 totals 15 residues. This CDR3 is CATLDRRIDYYKKLF. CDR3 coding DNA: TGTGCCACCTTGGACAGGCGTATCGATTATTATAAGAAACTCTTT.

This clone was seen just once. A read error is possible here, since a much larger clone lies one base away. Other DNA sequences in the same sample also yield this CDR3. As DNA, the CDR3 is TGTGCCTTGTGGGAGGTGGAATTGGGCAAAAAAATCAAGGTATTT. It codes for CALWEVELGKKIKVF. The chain combines TRGV9 with TRGJP. TCRdb lists no J gene, so it was determined here by aligning the DNA to germline. Germline loops: CDR1 GITISATS, CDR2 ISYDGTV (reference sequence). Unmatched junction bases numbered 3, after V lost 0 bases and J lost 10 bases. This CDR3 has 15 amino acids.

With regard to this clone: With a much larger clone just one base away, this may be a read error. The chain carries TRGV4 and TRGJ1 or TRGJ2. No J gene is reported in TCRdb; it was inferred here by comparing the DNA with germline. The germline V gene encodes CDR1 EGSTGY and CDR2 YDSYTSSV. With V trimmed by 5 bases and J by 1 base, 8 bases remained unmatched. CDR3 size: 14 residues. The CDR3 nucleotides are TGTGCCACCTGGGTCCCACGCAATTATTATAAGAAACTCTTT. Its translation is CATWVPRNYYKKLF.

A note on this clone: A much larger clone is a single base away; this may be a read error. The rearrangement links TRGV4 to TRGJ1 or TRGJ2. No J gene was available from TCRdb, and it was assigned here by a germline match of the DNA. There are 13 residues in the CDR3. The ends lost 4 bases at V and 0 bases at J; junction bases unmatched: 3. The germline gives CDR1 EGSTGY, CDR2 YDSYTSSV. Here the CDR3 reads CATWDGNYYKKLF. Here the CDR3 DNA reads TGTGCCACCTGGGACGGGAATTATTATAAGAAACTCTTT.

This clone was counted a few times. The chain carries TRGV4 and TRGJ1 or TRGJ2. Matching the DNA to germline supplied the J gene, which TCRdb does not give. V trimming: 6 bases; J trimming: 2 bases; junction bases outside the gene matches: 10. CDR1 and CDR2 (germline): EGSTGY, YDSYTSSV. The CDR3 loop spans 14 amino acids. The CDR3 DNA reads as TGTGCCACCTGGCCCGCCGGAGATTATTATAAGAAACTCTTT. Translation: CATWPAGDYYKKLF.

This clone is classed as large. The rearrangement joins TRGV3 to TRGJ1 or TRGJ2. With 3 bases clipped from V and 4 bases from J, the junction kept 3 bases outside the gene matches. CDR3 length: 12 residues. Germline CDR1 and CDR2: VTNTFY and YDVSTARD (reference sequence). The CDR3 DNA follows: TGTGCCACCTGGGACGGATATTATAAGAAACTCTTT. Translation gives CATWDGYYKKLF.

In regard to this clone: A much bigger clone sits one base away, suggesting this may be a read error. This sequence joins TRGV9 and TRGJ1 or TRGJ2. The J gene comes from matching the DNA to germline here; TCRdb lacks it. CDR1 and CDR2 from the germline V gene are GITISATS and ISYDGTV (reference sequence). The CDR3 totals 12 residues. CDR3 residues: CALGESQHKKLF. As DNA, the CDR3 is TGTGCCTTGGGGGAAAGCCAGCATAAGAAACTCTTT.

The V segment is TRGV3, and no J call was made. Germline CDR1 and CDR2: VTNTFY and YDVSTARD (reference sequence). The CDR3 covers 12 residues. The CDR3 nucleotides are TGTGCCACCTGGGACAGGCATTATAAGAAACTCTTC. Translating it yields CATWDRHYKKLF.

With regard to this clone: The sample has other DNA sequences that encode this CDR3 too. The CDR3 DNA reads as TGTGCCTTGTGGGAGATACAAGAGTTGGGCAAAAAAATCAAGGTATTT. Translation: CALWEIQELGKKIKVF. The chain combines TRGV9 with TRGJP. TCRdb offers no J gene call, so here the DNA was matched to germline to obtain one. CDR3 length equals 16 residues. Trimming cost V 3 bases and J 4 bases; bases outside gene matches: 3. Germline V gives CDR1 GITISATS, CDR2 ISYDGTV (reference sequence).

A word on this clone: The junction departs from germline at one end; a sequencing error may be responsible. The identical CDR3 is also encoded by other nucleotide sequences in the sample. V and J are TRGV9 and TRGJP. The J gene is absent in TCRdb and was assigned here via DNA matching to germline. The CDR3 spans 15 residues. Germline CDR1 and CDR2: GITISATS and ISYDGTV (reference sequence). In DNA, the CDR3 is TGCGCCTTGTGGGAGGTGCTGTTGGGCAAAAAAATCAAGGTATTT. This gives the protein CALWEVLLGKKIKVF.

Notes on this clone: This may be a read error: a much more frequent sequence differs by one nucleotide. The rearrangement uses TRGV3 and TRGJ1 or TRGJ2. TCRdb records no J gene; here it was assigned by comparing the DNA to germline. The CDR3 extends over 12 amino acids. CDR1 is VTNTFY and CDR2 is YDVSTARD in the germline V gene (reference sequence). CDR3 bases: TGTGCCACCTGGGACATCGATTATAGGAAACTCTTT. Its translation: CATWDIDYRKLF.

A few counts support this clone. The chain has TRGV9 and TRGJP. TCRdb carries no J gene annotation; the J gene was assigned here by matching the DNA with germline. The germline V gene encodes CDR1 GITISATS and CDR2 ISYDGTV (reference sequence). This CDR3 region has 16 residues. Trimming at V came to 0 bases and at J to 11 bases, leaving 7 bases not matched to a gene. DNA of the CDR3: TGTGCCTTGTGGGAGGTGAGGGAAGTGGGCAAAAAAATCAAGGTATTT. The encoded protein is CALWEVREVGKKIKVF.

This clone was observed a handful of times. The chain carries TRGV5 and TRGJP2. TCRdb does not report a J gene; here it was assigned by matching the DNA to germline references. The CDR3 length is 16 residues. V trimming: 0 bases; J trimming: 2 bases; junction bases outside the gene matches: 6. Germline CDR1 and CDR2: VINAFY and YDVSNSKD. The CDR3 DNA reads TGTGCCACCTGGGACAGGCCTTCCAGTAGTGATTGGATCAAGACGTTT. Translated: CATWDRPSSSDWIKTF.

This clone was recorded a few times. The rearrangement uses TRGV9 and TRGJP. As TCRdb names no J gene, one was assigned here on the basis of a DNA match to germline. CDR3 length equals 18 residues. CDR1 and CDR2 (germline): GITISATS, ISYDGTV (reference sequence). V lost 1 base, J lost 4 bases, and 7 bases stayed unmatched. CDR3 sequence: CALWEVRKQELGKKIKVF. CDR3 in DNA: TGTGCCTTGTGGGAGGTTCGAAAACAAGAGTTGGGCAAAAAAATCAAGGTATTT.

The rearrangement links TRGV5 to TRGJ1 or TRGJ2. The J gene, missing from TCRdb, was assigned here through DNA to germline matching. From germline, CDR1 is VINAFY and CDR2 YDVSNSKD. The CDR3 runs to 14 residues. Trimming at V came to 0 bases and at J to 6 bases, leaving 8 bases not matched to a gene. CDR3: CATWDRQRFYKKLF. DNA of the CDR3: TGTGCCACCTGGGACAGGCAAAGATTTTATAAGAAACTCTTT.